This passage covers 6 T cell receptor beta chains from one sample sequenced in a study of Siglec-9 on CD8 T cells in melanoma. The protocol was immunoSEQ multiplex PCR, while the TCRdb copy is restricted to in-frame clones and leaves out a portion. The sample has about 36,000 clones; 80% to 85% are singletons. The sequencing input was Siglec-9- CD8+ T cells sorted from blood. These receptors all stem from a human donor in good health.

V is TRBV7-9 and J is TRBJ1-4; perhaps TRBD1 as D (5 bases). The germline V gene encodes CDR1 SEHNR and CDR2 FQNEAQ (reference sequence). This CDR3 is 16 amino acids long. V lost 5 bases, J lost 0 bases, and 13 bases lay in between. In DNA form, the CDR3 reads TGTGCCAGCAGCGTCCCTCGGGACGCAACTAATGAAAAACTGTTTTTT. Translated: CASSVPRDATNEKLFF.

The rearrangement joins TRBV27 to TRBJ2-5; tentative D call: TRBD2 (6 bases). This CDR3 is 14 amino acids long. V was pared by 4 bases and J by 7 bases, with 16 bases between. Germline assignment: CDR1 MNHEY and CDR2 SMNVEV (reference sequence). CDR3 nucleotide sequence: TGTGCCAGCAGTTGGGGACTTCAACCGGGGACCCAGTACTTC. It translates to CASSWGLQPGTQYF.

This clone showed up just once. The V gene is TRBV29-1, the J gene TRBJ2-2; 9 bases agree with TRBD1. J was trimmed by 7 bases and V by 6 bases; bases with no gene match: 12. Germline V CDR1 and CDR2: SQVTM, ANQGSEA. The CDR3 is made up of 15 amino acids. The CDR3 nucleotides are TGCAGCGTAGCCCCGGGACAGGGAACGAGCGGGGAGCTGTTTTTT. This sequence encodes CSVAPGQGTSGELFF.

The CDR3 sequence is CASSLGLAYGYTF. CDR3 nucleotide sequence: TGTGCCAGTAGTTTGGGGCTGGCCTATGGCTACACCTTC. V and J are TRBV19 and TRBJ1-2; perhaps TRBD1 as D (5 bases). The CDR3 runs 13 residues. V was trimmed by 5 bases and J by 4 bases, leaving 11 bases between them. From germline, CDR1 is LNHDA and CDR2 SQIVND (reference sequence).

A word on this clone: This specimen includes other DNA sequences encoding the same CDR3. The genes are TRBV19 and TRBJ1-5; unclear D gene. V lost 5 bases to trimming and J lost 0 bases, with 11 bases between them. This CDR3 is built from 15 residues. Germline-derived CDR1 and CDR2 are LNHDA and SQIVND (reference sequence). In DNA, the CDR3 is TGTGCCAGTAGTTCTACGGCTTATAGCAATCAGCCCCAGCATTTT. Amino acids: CASSSTAYSNQPQHF.

The chain employs TRBV19 and TRBJ2-1; 10 bases line up with TRBD2. The CDR3 is made up of 15 amino acids. Germline-derived CDR1 and CDR2 are LNHDA and SQIVND (reference sequence). With 6 bases clipped from V and 4 bases from J, the junction kept 6 bases outside the gene matches. The CDR3 loop reads CASSRLAGTYNEQFF. CDR3 DNA sequence: TGTGCCAGTAGCCGACTAGCGGGCACTTACAATGAGCAGTTCTTC.